This T cell receptor beta chain was recovered during a study of T cell changes during pregnancy in multiple sclerosis. Sequencing was performed with immunoSEQ multiplex PCR; in TCRdb, only in-frame clones are kept and a portion is missing. The data show tens of thousands of clones, roughly nine tenths seen once. From germline, CDR1 is KGHSH and CDR2 LQKENI. This CDR3 has 14 residues. V was trimmed by 2 bases and J by 4 bases, leaving 9 bases between them. This material consisted of peripheral blood, taken after pregnancy. The chain links TRBV18 to TRBJ1-5; tentative D call: TRBD1 (5 bases). The clonotype originates from a female donor in good health, enrolled as a control in a pregnancy study. For the CDR3, the DNA is TGTGCCAGCTCACCAACAGGTCTGAATCAGCCCCAGCATTTT. It is translated as CASSPTGLNQPQHF.